These T cell receptor beta chains were read from a single sample in a study of shared clonotypes between healthy human individuals. Assay used: immunoSEQ multiplex PCR; TCRdb lists only in-frame clones, some missing. The sample lists hundreds of thousands of clones; about 96% were seen once. Sequenced input: naive CD4+ T cells sorted from blood. The receptors stem from a woman aged 25 to 39 in good health. The CDR3 runs from the conserved cysteine through the conserved F or W. The order of the fields is CDR3 DNA, CDR3 protein, D gene, J gene, V gene. D genes are given only for firm matches.

cdr3_nt: TGTGCCAGCAGTGAATTAGGACAGGCTGTGGGGTTGCAGTTCTTC
cdr3_aa: CASSELGQAVGLQFF
d_call: TRBD1
j_call: TRBJ2-1
v_call: TRBV6-1

cdr3_nt: TGTGCCTGGAGTGTAGGGGCAGGGACAGGATCTGGAAAACTGTTTTTT
cdr3_aa: CAWSVGAGTGSGKLFF
d_call: TRBD1
j_call: TRBJ1-4
v_call: TRBV30

cdr3_nt: TGTGCCAGCTCACCAAGCTGGGACAGGGGATACGAGCAGTACTTC
cdr3_aa: CASSPSWDRGYEQYF
d_call: TRBD1
j_call: TRBJ2-7
v_call: TRBV18

cdr3_nt: TGTGCCAGTAGAGAAACATCCCGGGCGGGAGGGTACGAGCAGTACTTC
cdr3_aa: CASRETSRAGGYEQYF
d_call: TRBD2
j_call: TRBJ2-7
v_call: TRBV19

cdr3_nt: TGTGCCAGCAGTTACTCAGAACTATCCTACGAGCAGTACTTC
cdr3_aa: CASSYSELSYEQYF
d_call: NA
j_call: TRBJ2-7
v_call: TRBV6-5

cdr3_nt: TGTGCCAGCCGCTTCAGGGGGAACACTGAAGCTTTCTTT
cdr3_aa: CASRFRGNTEAFF
d_call: NA
j_call: TRBJ1-1
v_call: TRBV2

cdr3_nt: TGTGCCAGCAGCTTAGAATGGACAGGTCGAGGTCTGAAAGAGACCCAGTACTTC
cdr3_aa: CASSLEWTGRGLKETQYF
d_call: TRBD1
j_call: TRBJ2-5
v_call: TRBV7-9

cdr3_nt: TGTGCCAGCACCGGACAGGGACCAGGGGACGAGCAGTACTTC
cdr3_aa: CASTGQGPGDEQYF
d_call: TRBD1
j_call: TRBJ2-7
v_call: TRBV2

cdr3_nt: TGTGCCAGCAGTTTCCGACAGGGCCAAGAGACCCAGTACTTC
cdr3_aa: CASSFRQGQETQYF
d_call: TRBD1
j_call: TRBJ2-5
v_call: TRBV28

cdr3_nt: TGTGCCAGCAGCTTGGCGCGGGATGCGGACACCGGGGAGCTGTTTTTT
cdr3_aa: CASSLARDADTGELFF
d_call: NA
j_call: TRBJ2-2
v_call: TRBV7-6

cdr3_nt: TGTGCCAGCAGTGGGGACGGGAGTACCCCCAATGGGGAGCAGTTCTTC
cdr3_aa: CASSGDGSTPNGEQFF
d_call: NA
j_call: TRBJ2-1
v_call: TRBV28

cdr3_nt: TGTGCCAGTAGTAGGGGCCCAAGGACAGGGTGGGTCGATCAGCCCCAGCATTTT
cdr3_aa: CASSRGPRTGWVDQPQHF
d_call: TRBD1
j_call: TRBJ1-5
v_call: TRBV19

cdr3_nt: TGTGCCAGCAGTGGGATAATCGATGGCTACACCTTC
cdr3_aa: CASSGIIDGYTF
d_call: NA
j_call: TRBJ1-2
v_call: TRBV2

cdr3_nt: TGTGCCAGCAGTCGACCGGGACTAGTTAGCACAGATACGCAGTATTTT
cdr3_aa: CASSRPGLVSTDTQYF
d_call: TRBD2
j_call: TRBJ2-3
v_call: TRBV7-9

cdr3_nt: TGCAGCGTTCACCGCGCCACTGAAGCTTTCTTT
cdr3_aa: CSVHRATEAFF
d_call: NA
j_call: TRBJ1-1
v_call: TRBV29-1

cdr3_nt: TGCGCCAGCAGGTCCACCGGACAGGGAAACTATGGCTACACCTTC
cdr3_aa: CASRSTGQGNYGYTF
d_call: TRBD1
j_call: TRBJ1-2
v_call: TRBV5-1